This T cell receptor beta chain was profiled in a study of T cells in Graves' hyperthyroidism and ophthalmopathy. Study findings and constraints: Most clonotypes expanded in thyroid above 0.001 were likewise present in blood. In simple terms, a model built on 13 V-J features told ophthalmopathy apart from stable hyperthyroidism.

In germline, CDR1 is SQVTM, CDR2 ANQGSEA. The CDR3 has 14 residues. J gave up 1 base and V 6 bases, and 5 bases lay outside the gene matches. Amplification yielded TCR beta CDR3 regions, with RNA transcripts as the source. The HTBI primer set was used in a first-round RT-PCR of the TCR CDR3. Using its own MiXCR run on the multiplex PCR reads, TCRdb lists one record per CDR3 protein. The table has about 350,000 distinct CDR3 sequences, approximately 15% seen once. Remarks on this clonotype: Its cognate antigen is unknown.

The receptor comes from a woman in her twenties or thirties with Graves' hyperthyroidism. Material: blood. This chain uses TRBV29-1 with TRBJ2-3; 9 bases match TRBD1. This chain's CDR3 is CSVNRGLGTDTQYF. CDR3 DNA sequence: TGCAGCGTCAACAGGGGGCTTGGCACAGATACGCAGTATTTT.